A single T cell receptor (beta chain) is shown here with its context. Here immunoSEQ multiplex PCR was the method, and the copy in TCRdb shows in-frame clones only, minus some. The data contain some 150,000 clones, 85% of them singletons. The V and J ends lost 0 bases and 6 bases respectively, with 11 bases between them. Germline assignment: CDR1 SGHAT and CDR2 FQNNGV. The CDR3 extends over 14 amino acids. This sample was taken from a study of blood T cell repertoires in COVID-19. Overall study context: Acute and convalescent COVID-19 samples came from the United States, Italy and Spain.

The sequence derives from a man aged 45 to 65 with acute or convalescent COVID-19. Material: peripheral blood. The rearrangement uses TRBV11-2 and TRBJ2-5; D may be TRBD2 (6 bases). DNA for the CDR3: TGTGCCAGCAGCTTAGATCCCGGGAGAAAGACCCAGTACTTC. Its translation: CASSLDPGRKTQYF.